The TCR beta chain under discussion was sequenced for a study of TIL therapy for anti-PD-1-resistant metastatic lung cancer. Germline V gene data show CDR1 as SNHLY and CDR2 as FYNNEI. V lost 3 bases and J 4 bases, leaving 9 bases between the germline ends. The CDR3 consists of 13 residues. This was the immunoSEQ v3 assay. Each library reached roughly 1.9 million read pairs, or roughly 5-6 million at deep level. Using immunoSEQ multiplex PCR, the repertoire was profiled, and TCRdb retains in-frame clones only, with some absent. Among roughly 60,000 clones listed, about nine tenths were seen once. The time point is: pre-treatment sample, taken before nivolumab and TIL therapy.

The sequence derives from a person aged 25-80 years with non-small cell lung cancer. Sequencing was performed on blood, taken at baseline. The chain joins TRBV2 to TRBJ1-2, with D possibly TRBD1 on 5 matching bases. For the CDR3, the DNA is TGTGCCAGCAGTGACGGGGACGGCTATGGCTACACCTTC. It encodes CASSDGDGYGYTF. The full variable domain, in which reference TRBV2 and TRBJ1-2 provide the parts outside the CDR3, is EPEVTQTPSHQVTQMGQEVILRCVPISNHLYFYWYRQILGQKVEFLVSFYNNEISEKSEIFDDQFSVERPDGSNFTLKIRSTKLEDSAMYFCASSDGDGYGYTFGSGTRLTVV.